This is a list of T cell receptor beta chains from one sample in a study of blood T cell repertoires in COVID-19. Assay used: immunoSEQ multiplex PCR; TCRdb lists only in-frame clones, some missing. The sample lists around 310,000 clones, 80% to 95% occurring once. The source material was peripheral blood. The receptors here all came from a woman under 40 with COVID-19, enrolled during active disease. CDR3s include the opening cysteine and the closing phenylalanine or tryptophan. Each record gives: clone size, D gene, V gene, J gene, CDR3 DNA, CDR3 protein. A D gene is named only where the DNA matches it firmly. Size tells how often a clone was seen (once, few, many) or the class of an expanded clone, and some rows leave it out.

size: -
D: TRBD2
V: TRBV5-1
J: TRBJ2-3
DNA: TGCGCCAGCAGCCGGGGACTAGCGTACGCAGATACGCAGTATTTT
CDR3: CASSRGLAYADTQYF

size: -
D: -
V: TRBV5-1
J: TRBJ2-7
DNA: TGCGCCAGCAGCGCTGACAGTTCTTACTCCGAGCAGTACTTC
CDR3: CASSADSSYSEQYF

size: -
D: TRBD1
V: TRBV6-5
J: TRBJ1-1
DNA: TGTGCCAGCAGTTACGACAGGGCAAACACTGAAGCTTTCTTT
CDR3: CASSYDRANTEAFF

size: -
D: -
V: TRBV2
J: TRBJ2-7
DNA: TGTGCCAGCAGTTCGCGGGACCCACCCTACGAGCAGTACTTC
CDR3: CASSSRDPPYEQYF

size: -
D: -
V: TRBV27
J: TRBJ2-7
DNA: TGTGCCAGCGGGGCCAAAGGACATTCCTCCTACGAGCAGTACTTC
CDR3: CASGAKGHSSYEQYF

size: once
D: TRBD1
V: TRBV27
J: TRBJ2-7
DNA: TGTGCCAGCAGTCTCCCTCAGGACAGGAAAGTATCTTTCTGGCAGTACTTC
CDR3: CASSLPQDRKVSFWQYF

size: -
D: -
V: TRBV5-4
J: TRBJ2-5
DNA: TGTGCCAGCAGAAGAGATAGGGGGCAAGAGACCCAGTACTTC
CDR3: CASRRDRGQETQYF

size: -
D: TRBD2
V: TRBV15
J: TRBJ2-1
DNA: TGTGCCACCGCCGGGACTAGCGATTACAATGAGCAGTTCTTC
CDR3: CATAGTSDYNEQFF

size: -
D: -
V: TRBV24-1
J: TRBJ2-1
DNA: TGTGCCACCAGTGATTTGGCAGGGTCTGAGCAGTTCTTC
CDR3: CATSDLAGSEQFF

size: few
D: -
V: TRBV7-9
J: TRBJ1-2
DNA: TGTGCCAGCAGCTTAGGCCGGGGGGACTATGGCTACACCTTC
CDR3: CASSLGRGDYGYTF

size: few
D: TRBD1
V: TRBV6-5
J: TRBJ1-5
DNA: TGTGCCAGCAGCCGACAGGGGACGGGAAATCAGCCCCAGCATTTT
CDR3: CASSRQGTGNQPQHF

size: -
D: TRBD2
V: TRBV27
J: TRBJ2-7
DNA: TGTGCCAGTAGCGGGTCCCCCTACGAGCAGTACTTC
CDR3: CASSGSPYEQYF

size: once
D: -
V: TRBV10-3
J: TRBJ1-3
DNA: TGTGCCATCAGGCTGTCGGAGGACTCTGGAAACACCATATATTTT
CDR3: CAIRLSEDSGNTIYF

size: -
D: -
V: TRBV6-2/TRBV6-3
J: TRBJ2-5
DNA: TGTGCCAGCAGTTACTCGGAGGGAGGGGGAGAGACCCAGTACTTC
CDR3: CASSYSEGGGETQYF

size: -
D: TRBD1
V: TRBV9
J: TRBJ1-2
DNA: TGTGCCAGCAGCCGGGACAGGGCAAACTATGGCTACACCTTC
CDR3: CASSRDRANYGYTF

size: -
D: TRBD2
V: TRBV20-1
J: TRBJ2-3
DNA: TGCAGTGCTAGTCAGCTAGCGGGAGGCACAGATACGCAGTATTTT
CDR3: CSASQLAGGTDTQYF

size: -
D: -
V: TRBV4-1
J: TRBJ1-2
DNA: TGCGCCAGCAGCCCCGACAGGACCGCGTTTGATGGCTACACCTTC
CDR3: CASSPDRTAFDGYTF

size: -
D: TRBD1
V: TRBV29-1
J: TRBJ2-1
DNA: TGCAGCGCTTTGGGACAGGGGTATGAGCAGTTCTTC
CDR3: CSALGQGYEQFF

size: -
D: -
V: TRBV4-3
J: TRBJ2-7
DNA: TGCGCCAGCAGCCAAGATTCTCGGGGTGAGCAGTACTTC
CDR3: CASSQDSRGEQYF

size: -
D: TRBD2
V: TRBV6-5
J: TRBJ2-7
DNA: TGTGCCAGCAGTCGGGGGGATCGGGTCAGCTACGAGCAGTACTTC
CDR3: CASSRGDRVSYEQYF

size: -
D: TRBD1
V: TRBV5-1
J: TRBJ1-6
DNA: TGCGCCAGCAGCTTGGTAGGACAGGGGCAGGCACCCCTCCACTTT
CDR3: CASSLVGQGQAPLHF

size: -
D: -
V: TRBV5-1
J: TRBJ1-4
DNA: TGCGCCAGTAAAAGGGGCTTTAATGAAAAACTGTTTTTT
CDR3: CASKRGFNEKLFF

size: -
D: TRBD1
V: TRBV30
J: TRBJ1-4
DNA: TGTGCCTGGAACGGACAGGGGGATGAAAAACTGTTTTTT
CDR3: CAWNGQGDEKLFF

size: -
D: -
V: TRBV3-1/TRBV3-2
J: TRBJ2-2
DNA: TGTGCCAGCAGCCAAGTTCGGACCGGGGAGCTGTTTTTT
CDR3: CASSQVRTGELFF

size: few
D: -
V: TRBV25-1
J: TRBJ2-1
DNA: TGTGCCAGCAGTGCCCCGGGACTCGCGCAAGCCAATGAGCAGTTCTTC
CDR3: CASSAPGLAQANEQFF

size: -
D: -
V: TRBV28
J: TRBJ1-3
DNA: TGTGCCAGCAGTTCGGTGACTAGAAACACCATATATTTT
CDR3: CASSSVTRNTIYF

size: -
D: -
V: TRBV9
J: TRBJ1-2
DNA: TGTGCCAGCAGCGTAGACGGACAGATCAACTATGGCTACACCTTC
CDR3: CASSVDGQINYGYTF

size: -
D: -
V: TRBV30
J: TRBJ1-1
DNA: TGTGCCTGGAGTGCTTCCGTTATGAACACTGAAGCTTTCTTT
CDR3: CAWSASVMNTEAFF

size: -
D: -
V: TRBV30
J: TRBJ1-5
DNA: TGTGCCTGGAGTGTCTCGGGGAGCAATCAGCCCCAGCATTTT
CDR3: CAWSVSGSNQPQHF

size: -
D: -
V: TRBV7-2
J: TRBJ1-3
DNA: TGTGCCAGCAGCTTAGAGGGGCAAACTGGAAACACCATATATTTT
CDR3: CASSLEGQTGNTIYF

size: -
D: -
V: TRBV6-1
J: TRBJ2-1
DNA: TGTGCCAGCAGTGCTGCAGTTTCCTCCTCCTACAATGAGCAGTTCTTC
CDR3: CASSAAVSSSYNEQFF

size: -
D: TRBD2
V: TRBV9
J: TRBJ2-7
DNA: TGTGCCAGCAGCGTAGTCGCTAGCGGGAGTGGCCACGAGCAGTACTTC
CDR3: CASSVVASGSGHEQYF

size: -
D: -
V: TRBV13
J: TRBJ2-3
DNA: TGTGCCAGCAGCCCAAGCAGGGGCCTAGATACGCAGTATTTT
CDR3: CASSPSRGLDTQYF

size: -
D: TRBD2
V: TRBV5-6
J: TRBJ2-1
DNA: TGTGCCAGCAACGTCGTGGGACTAGCGGGAGTCCTGACCTACAATGAGCAGTTCTTC
CDR3: CASNVVGLAGVLTYNEQFF

size: -
D: TRBD1
V: TRBV5-1
J: TRBJ1-6
DNA: TGCGCCAGCAGCCCTTCCGGACAGGGGTTCTCCTATAATTCACCCCTCCACTTT
CDR3: CASSPSGQGFSYNSPLHF

size: -
D: TRBD2
V: TRBV30
J: TRBJ2-7
DNA: TGTGCCTGGGATAGACTAGCGGGAGGCTCCTACGAGCAGTACTTC
CDR3: CAWDRLAGGSYEQYF

size: -
D: TRBD2
V: TRBV19
J: TRBJ2-1
DNA: TGTGCCAGTAGTGATGGTCCGCGGGAGGGCTCGTATGAGCAGTTCTTC
CDR3: CASSDGPREGSYEQFF

size: -
D: -
V: TRBV11-2
J: TRBJ1-1
DNA: TGTGCCAGCAGCTTAGGCGTCGGCACTGAAGCTTTCTTT
CDR3: CASSLGVGTEAFF

size: -
D: TRBD2
V: TRBV2
J: TRBJ2-5
DNA: TGTGCCAGCAGTGGGAGAGCTAGCAATACGGGAGGAGGAGCGGAGACCCAGTACTTC
CDR3: CASSGRASNTGGGAETQYF

size: -
D: TRBD2
V: TRBV3-1/TRBV3-2
J: TRBJ2-1
DNA: TGTGCCAGCACCCTAGCGGCCTCCTACAATGAGCAGTTCTTC
CDR3: CASTLAASYNEQFF

size: -
D: TRBD2
V: TRBV5-1
J: TRBJ2-3
DNA: TGCGCCAGCAGATGGCGGGAGTTGGGAGATACGCAGTATTTT
CDR3: CASRWRELGDTQYF